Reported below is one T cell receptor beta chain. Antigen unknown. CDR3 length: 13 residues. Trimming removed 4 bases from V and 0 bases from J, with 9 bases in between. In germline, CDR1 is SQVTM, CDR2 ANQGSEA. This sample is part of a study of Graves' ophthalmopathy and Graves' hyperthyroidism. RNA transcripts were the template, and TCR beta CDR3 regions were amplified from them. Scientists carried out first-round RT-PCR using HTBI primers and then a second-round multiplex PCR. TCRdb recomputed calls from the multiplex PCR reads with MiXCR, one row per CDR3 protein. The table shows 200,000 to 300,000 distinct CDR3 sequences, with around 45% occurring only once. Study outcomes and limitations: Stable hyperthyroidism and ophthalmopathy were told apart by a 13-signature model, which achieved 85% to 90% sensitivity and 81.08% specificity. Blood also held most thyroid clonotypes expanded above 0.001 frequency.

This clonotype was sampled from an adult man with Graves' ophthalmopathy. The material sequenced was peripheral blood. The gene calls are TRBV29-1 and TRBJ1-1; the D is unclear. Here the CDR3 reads CSVGSKMNTEAFF. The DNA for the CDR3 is TGCAGCGTTGGCTCTAAAATGAACACTGAAGCTTTCTTT.